A single sample gave rise to the 21 T cell receptor beta chains below, sequenced in a study of shared clonotypes between healthy human individuals. Sequencing used immunoSEQ multiplex PCR; TCRdb keeps in-frame clones, though not all of them. This sample has 980,000 or so clones, with roughly 72% found just once. The specimen sequenced was memory CD4+ T cells sorted from blood. Subset in this sample: CD45RA-negative fraction. These receptors were collected from a man between 18 and 29 years old in good health.

This clone was recorded only once. The chain uses TRBV30 and TRBJ1-5, with D tentatively TRBD1 (6 bases). The CDR3 consists of 15 residues. V was shortened by 2 bases and J by 7 bases, with 18 bases between the two germline ends. Germline-derived CDR1 and CDR2 are GTSNPN and SVGIG (reference sequence). The CDR3 is CAWSFRTADAQPQHF. The CDR3 nucleotides read TGTGCCTGGAGTTTTCGGACAGCCGACGCGCAGCCCCAGCATTTT.

This chain connects TRBV7-9 to TRBJ2-2; 9 nucleotides line up with TRBD1. Germline V gene lookup returns CDR1 SEHNR and CDR2 FQNEAQ (reference sequence). V lost 5 bases, J lost 4 bases, and 5 bases stayed unmatched. The CDR3 contains 15 residues. The CDR3 DNA reads TGTGCCAGCAGCGCCGACAGGGGGGTCACCGGGGAGCTGTTTTTT. Its protein product is CASSADRGVTGELFF.

The V and J genes are TRBV5-8 and TRBJ1-1, with 10 bases identical to TRBD1. CDR1 is SGHTS, CDR2 YDEGEE, per germline. After removal of 4 bases from V and 7 bases from J, the junction contained 10 bases not matched to a gene. The CDR3 spans 15 residues. The CDR3 sequence: CASSRTGQGIGEAFF. CDR3 in DNA: TGTGCCAGCAGCCGCACGGGACAGGGGATCGGTGAAGCTTTCTTT.

The genes are TRBV5-1 and TRBJ1-1; D gene ambiguous. Trimming shortened V by 2 bases and J by 4 bases, and 12 bases separated the two germline ends. From germline, CDR1 is SGHRS and CDR2 YFSETQ. CDR3 length equals 14 residues. The CDR3 nucleotides are TGCGCCAGCAGCTTTCCGATGGAGGGCACTGAAGCTTTCTTT. This translates into CASSFPMEGTEAFF.

The sample holds one count of this clone. The genes are TRBV19 and TRBJ2-7; 7 bases fit TRBD1. The CDR3 length is 14 residues. J lost 3 bases, V lost 3 bases, and 5 bases had no gene match. In germline, CDR1 is LNHDA, CDR2 SQIVND (reference sequence). CDR3 in amino acids: CASSIEPGGYEQYF. The CDR3 DNA sequence: TGTGCCAGTAGTATTGAGCCAGGGGGCTACGAGCAGTACTTC.

This chain uses TRBV6-5 with TRBJ2-7, with 9 bases aligning to TRBD2. The CDR3 consists of 13 residues. V gave up 6 bases and J gave up 7 bases; unmatched junction bases: 7. Germline V gene sequence: CDR1 MNHEY, CDR2 SVGAGI. Here the CDR3 DNA reads TGTGCCAGCAGCCAGCGGGGGGCGGGGGAGCAGTACTTC. It specifies CASSQRGAGEQYF.

CDR3 sequence reads: CASSLPGPGIDTQYF. The CDR3 DNA reads TGTGCCAGCAGCTTACCGGGACCGGGGATCGATACGCAGTATTTT. This chain joins TRBV5-4 and TRBJ2-3, with D perhaps matching TRBD1 or TRBD2 (5 bases each). Germline assignment: CDR1 SGHNT and CDR2 YYREEE (reference sequence). Trimming cost V 2 bases and J 6 bases, with 16 bases left between them. This CDR3 is built from 15 residues.

This clone was detected once. J is TRBJ2-1 and V is TRBV7-6, with TRBD2 identical over 7 bases. The CDR3 runs to 16 residues. Trimming removed 2 bases from V and 6 bases from J; junction bases left unmatched: 10. Germline V gene sequence: CDR1 SGHVS, CDR2 FNYEAQ. This CDR3 is CASSLSPRERVNEQFF. CDR3 DNA sequence: TGTGCCAGCAGCTTATCCCCGCGGGAGAGGGTCAATGAGCAGTTCTTC.

This chain connects TRBV30 to TRBJ2-3; 9 nucleotides align to TRBD1. Germline V gene sequence: CDR1 GTSNPN, CDR2 SVGIG (reference sequence). J gave up 3 bases and V 2 bases, and 3 bases lay outside the gene matches. The CDR3 sequence is 14 residues long. Here the CDR3 reads CAWSLGTGTDTQYF. The CDR3 DNA sequence: TGTGCCTGGAGTCTAGGGACAGGGACAGATACGCAGTATTTT.

Details on this clone: Other DNA variants within this sample encode the same CDR3. The chain links TRBV5-1 to TRBJ2-6; D is uncertain. The CDR3 has 15 amino acids. Germline values: CDR1 SGHRS, CDR2 YFSETQ. V gave up 4 bases and J gave up 0 bases, with 8 bases separating them. Written as DNA, the CDR3 is TGCGCCAGCAGCCTGACTGCCTCTGGGGCCAACGTCCTGACTTTC. Its protein product is CASSLTASGANVLTF.

This rearrangement joins TRBV4-1 to TRBJ1-6; 7 bases are shared with TRBD1. J was trimmed by 10 bases and V by 6 bases; bases with no gene match: 12. Looked up from germline, CDR1 is MGHRA and CDR2 is YSYEKL. CDR3 length: 15 residues. The CDR3 DNA is TGCGCCAGCAGTCAGGAAATAGGGGGCGCGTCACCCCTCCACTTT. Its protein is CASSQEIGGASPLHF.

The chain employs TRBV11-2 and TRBJ1-5; D is perhaps TRBD1 (5 bases). The ends were cut back, 5 bases at V and 4 bases at J, with 12 bases in the middle. CDR1 is SGHAT, CDR2 FQNNGV, per germline. This CDR3 contains 14 residues. CDR3 region: CASSLTAGNQPQHF. Written as DNA, the CDR3 is TGTGCCAGCAGCCTGACAGCGGGTAATCAGCCCCAGCATTTT.

The chain employs TRBV5-4 and TRBJ2-3; TRBD1 matches at 12 bases. The germline V gene encodes CDR1 SGHNT and CDR2 YYREEE (reference sequence). Trimming cost V 4 bases and J 3 bases; bases outside gene matches: 6. CDR3 length: 16 residues. CDR3 nucleotides: TGTGCCAGCAGCAGGGGACAGGGGGCTCCGACAGATACGCAGTATTTT. Translated: CASSRGQGAPTDTQYF. Full variable domain (rest looked up from reference TRBV5-4 and TRBJ2-3): ETGVTQSPTHLIKTRGQQVTLRCSSQSGHNTVSWYQQALGQGPQFIFQYYREEENGRGNFPPRFSGLQFPNYSSELNVNALELDDSALYLCASSRGQGAPTDTQYFGPGTRLTVL.

The chain employs TRBV30 and TRBJ2-5; the D call may be TRBD1 or TRBD2 (5 bases each). V was cut by 3 bases and J by 3 bases, with 14 bases left in between. Germline assignment: CDR1 GTSNPN and CDR2 SVGIG (reference sequence). This CDR3 region has 14 residues. The CDR3 DNA reads TGTGCCTGGAGGCCGGGGCGCCAAGAAGAGACCCAGTACTTC. Translated, it gives CAWRPGRQEETQYF. Looking up the rest from reference TRBV30 and TRBJ2-5 gives the full variable domain: SQTIHQWPATLVQPVGSPLSLECTVEGTSNPNLYWYRQAAGRGLQLLFYSVGIGQISSEVPQNLSASRPQDRQFILSSKKLLLSDSGFYLCAWRPGRQEETQYFGPGTRLLVL.

J is TRBJ2-2 and V is TRBV2; weak D call: TRBD2 (6 bases). Trimming left V 5 bases short and J 0 bases short, with 13 bases between. Germline V lookup: CDR1 SNHLY, CDR2 FYNNEI. The CDR3 is 16 amino acids. The CDR3 DNA follows: TGTGCCAGCAGTCGGTTGGCTAGCGCGAACACCGGGGAGCTGTTTTTT. This encodes CASSRLASANTGELFF.

This chain links TRBV6-5 with TRBJ2-1; D assignment may be TRBD1 or TRBD2 (5 bases each). CDR3 length: 14 residues. Germline V gene sequence: CDR1 MNHEY, CDR2 SVGAGI. V lost 5 bases and J 3 bases, leaving 11 bases between the germline ends. CDR3: CASSPGAVYNEQFF. The CDR3 nucleotides read TGTGCCAGCAGTCCCGGGGCAGTCTACAATGAGCAGTTCTTC.

Of note for this clone: A much larger clone is a single base away; this may be a read error. The sample holds other DNA sequences that translate to the same CDR3. J is TRBJ2-7 and V is TRBV7-9; perhaps TRBD2 as D (5 bases). This CDR3 is 14 amino acids long. CDR1 is SEHNR and CDR2 is FQNEAQ in the germline V gene (reference sequence). This CDR3 is CASSLEGSTYEQYF. The CDR3 DNA sequence: TGCGCCAGCAGCTTAGAGGGCTCAACCTACGAGCAGTACTTC.

The rearrangement uses TRBV11-3 and TRBJ2-1; TRBD2 is a possible D gene (6 bases). The CDR3 runs to 12 residues. Deletions cut 2 bases from V and 15 bases from J, with 14 bases between. Germline V gives CDR1 SGHNT, CDR2 YENEEA. CDR3 sequence: CASSLTAGRLFF. The CDR3 coding sequence is TGTGCCAGCAGCTTAACAGCAGGGAGGCTGTTCTTC.

The chain combines TRBV28 with TRBJ1-4, with a possible D match to TRBD1 (5 bases). The CDR3 has 14 residues. The germline gives CDR1 MDHEN, CDR2 SYDVKM. Trimming stripped 1 base from V and 7 bases from J, with 10 bases between. The CDR3: CASSLSGGVEKLFF. CDR3 coding DNA: TGTGCCAGCAGTTTATCGGGGGGAGTTGAAAAACTGTTTTTT.

The chain combines TRBV30 with TRBJ1-1, with D unresolved. CDR1 is GTSNPN, CDR2 SVGIG, per germline (reference sequence). V lost 2 bases and J lost 2, with 18 bases in between. This CDR3 spans 16 amino acids. The CDR3 reads CAWSSGKNRINTEAFF. The CDR3 DNA is TGTGCCTGGAGTTCCGGGAAGAATCGGATTAACACTGAAGCTTTCTTT.

V gene TRBV18 combines with J gene TRBJ2-1; no clear D gene. The ends were cut back, 4 bases at V and 0 bases at J, with 10 bases in the middle. There are 15 residues in the CDR3. CDR1 and CDR2 (germline): KGHSH, LQKENI. The CDR3: CASSRMGVSYNEQFF. CDR3 in DNA: TGTGCCAGCTCACGGATGGGCGTCTCCTACAATGAGCAGTTCTTC.